A selection of T cell receptor beta chains follows, all from one sample in a study of cytomegalovirus exposure and HLA in healthy donors. The method was immunoSEQ multiplex PCR; TCRdb's version includes in-frame clones alone and lacks a portion of them. The sample lists 110,000 to 150,000 clones; about 86% were seen once. The sample taken for sequencing was PBMCs. The receptor source for this set is a man aged 18 to 35 in good health and CMV-seronegative. Both conserved end residues are trimmed from each CDR3. Fields, in order: V gene, J gene, CDR3 protein.

v_gene: TRBV7-2
j_gene: TRBJ1-5
CDR3aa: ASSLSWTVNQPQH

v_gene: TRBV7-2
j_gene: TRBJ1-4
CDR3aa: ASSLYPQGARTNEKLF

v_gene: TRBV5-1
j_gene: TRBJ2-7
CDR3aa: ASSLDPGQIYEQY

v_gene: TRBV5-4
j_gene: TRBJ1-6
CDR3aa: ASSSTGGNSPLH

v_gene: TRBV2
j_gene: TRBJ1-3
CDR3aa: ASSGTSGNTIY

v_gene: TRBV25-1
j_gene: TRBJ2-3
CDR3aa: ASSLAGAGDTQY

v_gene: TRBV7-2
j_gene: TRBJ2-7
CDR3aa: ASSPTGWIYEQY

v_gene: TRBV5-1
j_gene: TRBJ1-6
CDR3aa: ASSLKSGARDSPLH

v_gene: TRBV27
j_gene: TRBJ2-3
CDR3aa: ASRGLGGETSDTQY

v_gene: TRBV4-3
j_gene: TRBJ2-7
CDR3aa: ASSQDYDSPAEQY

v_gene: TRBV9
j_gene: TRBJ1-1
CDR3aa: ASSETVNTEAF

v_gene: TRBV14
j_gene: TRBJ2-7
CDR3aa: ASSQVGQGRHEQY

v_gene: TRBV25-1
j_gene: TRBJ2-3
CDR3aa: ASISGGALTRSTDTQY

v_gene: TRBV6-5
j_gene: TRBJ2-7
CDR3aa: ASSYGWVQSYEQY

v_gene: TRBV4-3
j_gene: TRBJ1-2
CDR3aa: ASSQDRGTTHNYGYT

v_gene: TRBV14
j_gene: TRBJ1-3
CDR3aa: ASSQGTEFSGNTIY

v_gene: TRBV6-6
j_gene: TRBJ2-7
CDR3aa: ASSYSTDKAYEQY

v_gene: TRBV7-9
j_gene: TRBJ2-7
CDR3aa: ASSPGTSGVPFYEQY

v_gene: TRBV7-2
j_gene: TRBJ2-1
CDR3aa: ASSSEGGRAQEF

v_gene: TRBV7-2
j_gene: TRBJ2-7
CDR3aa: ASSRPGRVFPPDYEQY

v_gene: TRBV5-6
j_gene: TRBJ2-7
CDR3aa: ASSWGREAEQY

v_gene: TRBV28
j_gene: TRBJ1-1
CDR3aa: ASSKDRDLTEAF

v_gene: TRBV6-5
j_gene: TRBJ2-2
CDR3aa: ASGPTGELF

v_gene: TRBV19
j_gene: TRBJ2-4
CDR3aa: ATADAGIQY

v_gene: TRBV25-1
j_gene: TRBJ1-1
CDR3aa: ASTGSVGNTEAF

v_gene: TRBV28
j_gene: TRBJ1-2
CDR3aa: ASRFGTNYGYT

v_gene: TRBV19
j_gene: TRBJ2-5
CDR3aa: ASARGAETQY

v_gene: TRBV6-5
j_gene: TRBJ2-7
CDR3aa: ASSYHREYEQY

v_gene: TRBV10-3
j_gene: TRBJ1-3
CDR3aa: AISASLQGAAGNTIY

v_gene: TRBV6-5
j_gene: TRBJ2-2
CDR3aa: ASRDRGKTGELF

v_gene: TRBV5-1
j_gene: TRBJ2-2
CDR3aa: ASSLQTANTGELF

v_gene: TRBV18
j_gene: TRBJ2-2
CDR3aa: ASSQAGQGFTGELF

v_gene: TRBV6-1
j_gene: TRBJ2-3
CDR3aa: ASSPGTAADTQY